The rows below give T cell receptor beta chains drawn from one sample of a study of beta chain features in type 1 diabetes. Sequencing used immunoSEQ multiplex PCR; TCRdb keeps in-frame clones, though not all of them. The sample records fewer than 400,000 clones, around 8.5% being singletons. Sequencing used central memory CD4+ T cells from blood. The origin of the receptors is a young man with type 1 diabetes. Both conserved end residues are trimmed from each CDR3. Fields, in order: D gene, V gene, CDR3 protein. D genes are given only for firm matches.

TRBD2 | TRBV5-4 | ASSQTGTSGTEQF
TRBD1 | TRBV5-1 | ASSLPDRGYGYT
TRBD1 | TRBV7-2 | ASSLRPPGTGDEQF
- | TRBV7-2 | ASSSQPHTNYGYT
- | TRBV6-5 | ASSYSSMDQETQY
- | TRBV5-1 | ASSFRAGVNTEAF
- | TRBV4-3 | ASSQGAGVVGTEAF
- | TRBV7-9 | ASSSGTVVGEQF
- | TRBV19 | ASSIVGHTTAELF
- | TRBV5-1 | ASSSSAGNTGELF
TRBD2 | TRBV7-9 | ASSSQETSGGLDEQF
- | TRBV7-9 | ASSLSGSTNNSPLH